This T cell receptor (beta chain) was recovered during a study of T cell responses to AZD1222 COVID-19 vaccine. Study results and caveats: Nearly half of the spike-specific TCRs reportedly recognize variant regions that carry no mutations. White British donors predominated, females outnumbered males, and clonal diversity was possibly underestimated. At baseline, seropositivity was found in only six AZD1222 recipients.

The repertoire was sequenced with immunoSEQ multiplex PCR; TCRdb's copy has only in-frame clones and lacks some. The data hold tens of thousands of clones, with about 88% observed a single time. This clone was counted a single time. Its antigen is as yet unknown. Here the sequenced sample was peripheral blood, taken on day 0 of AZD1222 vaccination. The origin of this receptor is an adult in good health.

CDR3 protein: CASSLTGTSTTGELFF. DNA for the CDR3: TGTGCCAGCAGCTTAACCGGGACTAGCACCACCGGGGAGCTGTTTTTT. The chain joins TRBV9 to TRBJ2-2; TRBD2 matches at 9 bases. The CDR3 spans 16 residues. Germline V CDR1 and CDR2: SGDLS, YYNGEE. V was clipped by 4 bases and J by 4 bases; unmatched bases: 8.